The clone carrying this TCR beta chain was seen ten or more times. These data come from a study of patients and donors after allogeneic stem cell transplantation. The CDR3 is 16 amino acids. Trimming took 4 bases from V and 4 from J; bases not matched to a gene: 8. Germline-derived CDR1 and CDR2 are SGHRS and YFSETQ. TCRdb fed the RT-PCR reads into MiXCR, producing one record per CDR3 protein. The sample lists 200,000 to 250,000 distinct CDR3 sequences; 11% to 15% were seen once. The rearrangement links TRBV5-1 to TRBJ2-1; 10 bases line up with TRBD1. The sequenced sample was blood, either unsorted or a sorted T cell fraction (not recorded which). This clonotype originated in a human donor who was either an allogeneic HSCT recipient or a stem cell or donor lymphocyte infusion donor (not recorded which). It is not recorded whose cells these are; they may come from a transplant donor. The CDR3 nucleotides read TGCGCCAGCAGCCCAAGACAGGGGGCGAGTTACAATGAGCAGTTCTTC. Protein product: CASSPRQGASYNEQFF.